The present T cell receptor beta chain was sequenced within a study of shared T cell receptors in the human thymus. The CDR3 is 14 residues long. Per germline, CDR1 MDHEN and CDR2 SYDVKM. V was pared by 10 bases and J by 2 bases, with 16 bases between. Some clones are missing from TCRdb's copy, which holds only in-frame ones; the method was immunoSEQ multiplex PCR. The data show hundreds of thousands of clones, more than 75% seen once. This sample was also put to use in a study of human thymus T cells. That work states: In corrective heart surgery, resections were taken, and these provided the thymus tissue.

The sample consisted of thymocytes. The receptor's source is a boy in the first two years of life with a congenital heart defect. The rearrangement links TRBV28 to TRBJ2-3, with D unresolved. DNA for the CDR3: TGTGCCACGGTCCATAGAGCGTCCACAGATACGCAGTATTTT. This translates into CATVHRASTDTQYF.